The 5 T cell receptor beta chains below all came from one sample that was sequenced in a study of regulatory T cells in long-lasting Graves disease. Building the TCR beta libraries relied on iRepertoire HTBI primers, and CDR3 regions underwent Arm-PCR. MiXCR, run by TCRdb on the multiplex PCR reads, gives a single entry per CDR3 protein. The sample shows about 400,000 distinct CDR3 sequences, approximately 15% of them seen only once. The sample's time point: newly diagnosed GD, antithyroid drugs for less than 3 months. RNA from PBMCs was the source of the TCR library. These data were also filed under a second study, of T cells in Graves' hyperthyroidism and ophthalmopathy.

The sample consisted of peripheral blood mononuclear cells (PBMCs), taken at new diagnosis, from a patient treated with antithyroid drugs. Receptors were obtained from a middle-aged woman with Graves disease.

Many counts were recorded for this clonotype. A junction boundary mismatches the germline segment, possibly from a read error. The chain links TRBV28 to TRBJ1-1; D is possibly TRBD1 (6 bases). The CDR3 has 15 residues. Germline V gives CDR1 MDHEN, CDR2 SYDVKM. The CDR3 nucleotides read TGTGCCAGCAGTCTATGGACAGTGATGAACACTGAAGCTTTCTTT. It is translated as CASSLWTVMNTEAFF.

This clonotype showed up many times. V gene TRBV12-3 or TRBV12-4 combines with J gene TRBJ2-5, with TRBD2 identical over 10 bases. V was clipped by 4 bases and J by 5 bases; unmatched bases: 7. CDR3 length equals 15 residues. CDR3: CASSSGTSAGETQYF. The CDR3 nucleotides are TGTGCCAGCAGTTCAGGGACTAGCGCTGGGGAGACCCAGTACTTC.

This clonotype has only one observation. This sequence joins TRBV6-1 and TRBJ2-2, with a possible D match to TRBD1 (5 bases). Germline V gene sequence: CDR1 MNHNS, CDR2 SASEGT. The germline V and J ends were trimmed by 10 bases and 0 bases, with 12 bases remaining between them. The CDR3 totals 14 residues. CDR3 sequence reads: CATRRGTNTGELFF. CDR3 DNA sequence: TGTGCCACGAGAAGGGGAACGAACACCGGGGAGCTGTTTTTT.

Ten or more counts support this clonotype. This chain links TRBV2 with TRBJ2-1; D possibly uses TRBD1 or TRBD2 (6 bases each). CDR3 length: 15 amino acids. Trimming stripped 2 bases from V and 7 bases from J, with 15 bases between. Germline V gives CDR1 SNHLY, CDR2 FYNNEI. The DNA of the CDR3 is TGTGCCAGCAGTGAATTAGTGGGGGGCCGGAATGAGCAGTTCTTC. Residues: CASSELVGGRNEQFF.

This clonotype showed up just a few times. Since a much larger clone is just one base distant, this may be a read error. The chain uses TRBV3-1 and TRBJ2-3, with D hard to call. The CDR3 length is 12 residues. The V gene's germline CDR1 is LGHDT and CDR2 YNNKEL (reference sequence). This chain's CDR3 is CASGQVSDTQYF. Here the CDR3 DNA reads TGTGCCAGCGGCCAAGTCTCAGATACGCAGTATTTT.